The 19 T cell receptor beta chains below come from one sample, sequenced in a study of cytomegalovirus exposure and HLA in healthy donors. PCR used 60 Vbeta primers and 13 Jbeta primers. Libraries were prepared by immunoSEQ multiplex PCR; TCRdb keeps only in-frame clonotypes and omits some of them. Of 100,000 to 150,000 clones listed, around 78% are singletons. The sequencing sample was made of PBMCs. The receptors come from a woman between 18 and 29 years old in good health and CMV-seronegative.

The chain links TRBV5-1 to TRBJ2-2; TRBD2 agrees at 9 bases. Germline CDR1 reads SGHRS; CDR2 reads YFSETQ. V dropped 4 bases and J dropped 4; count of bases not matched to a gene: 5. This CDR3 is 15 amino acids long. The CDR3 is CASSNATSGTGELFF. For the CDR3, the DNA is TGCGCCAGCAGCAATGCGACTAGCGGCACCGGGGAGCTGTTTTTT. Variable domain in full (rest from reference TRBV5-1 and TRBJ2-2): KAGVTQTPRYLIKTRGQQVTLSCSPISGHRSVSWYQQTPGQGLQFLFEYFSETQRNKGNFPGRFSGRQFSNSRSEMNVSTLELGDSALYLCASSNATSGTGELFFGEGSRLTVL.

The chain uses TRBV11-2 and TRBJ1-2; maybe TRBD1 (6 bases). Germline CDR1 is SGHAT and CDR2 is FQNNGV. The length of the CDR3 is 15 residues. Trimming pared 5 bases from V and 1 base from J, leaving 14 bases between. This CDR3 reads CASSPLRGSNYGYTF. The CDR3, as DNA: TGTGCCAGCAGCCCTCTCAGGGGAAGTAACTATGGCTACACCTTC.

In its sample, this clone was seen a few times. The chain is built from TRBV5-1 and TRBJ2-3; TRBD2 matches 13 bases. V was clipped by 2 bases and J by 6 bases; unmatched bases: 3. The CDR3 spans 15 residues. From germline, CDR1 is SGHRS and CDR2 YFSETQ. CDR3 protein: CASSFWTSGSDTQYF. The CDR3 DNA sequence: TGCGCCAGCAGCTTTTGGACTAGCGGGAGCGATACGCAGTATTTT.

In this sample, this clone turned up once. V usage is TRBV27 and J usage is TRBJ2-3, with 14 nucleotides matching TRBD2. The germline CDR1 and CDR2 sequences are MNHEY and SMNVEV (reference sequence). Losses at the gene ends were 6 bases for V and 8 bases for J; bases not matched to a gene: 16. The CDR3 is 18 residues long. The CDR3 protein is CASSDPGTSGGPQGTQYF. CDR3 coding DNA: TGTGCCAGCAGCGACCCAGGGACTAGCGGGGGACCTCAAGGTACGCAGTATTTT.

V gene TRBV10-3 combines with J gene TRBJ2-3, with unresolved D. The CDR3 contains 13 residues. Trimming removed 4 bases at V and 2 bases at J, with 7 bases between. Germline assignment: CDR1 ENHRY and CDR2 SYGVKD. CDR3 in amino acids: CAISVAHTDTQYF. The CDR3 nucleotides read TGTGCCATCAGTGTTGCGCACACAGATACGCAGTATTTT.

V and J are TRBV7-9 and TRBJ2-1; D unresolved. Germline assignment: CDR1 SEHNR and CDR2 FQNEAQ (reference sequence). The V and J ends lost 8 bases and 8 bases respectively, with 10 bases between them. The CDR3 has 11 amino acids. The CDR3 DNA sequence: TGTGCCAGCGCCCTCCGGGATGAGCAGTTCTTC. Translated: CASALRDEQFF.

V usage is TRBV27 and J usage is TRBJ2-7, with 8 nucleotides matching TRBD2. The CDR3 loop spans 14 amino acids. Germline CDR1 is MNHEY and CDR2 is SMNVEV (reference sequence). After removal of 8 bases from V and 7 bases from J, the junction contained 13 bases not matched to a gene. CDR3 sequence (DNA): TGTGCCAGCGCACCCGGGACTAGGGTAGGGGAGCAGTACTTC. It specifies CASAPGTRVGEQYF.

The V call is TRBV19, the J call TRBJ2-7; 12 positions match TRBD1. With V trimmed by 8 bases and J by 2 bases, 7 bases remained unmatched. Germline lookup yields CDR1 LNHDA and CDR2 SQIVND (reference sequence). The CDR3 length is 15 residues. The CDR3 DNA follows: TGTGCCAGTCGCGGGGGACAGGGGGCAACCTACGAGCAGTACTTC. Translating it yields CASRGGQGATYEQYF.

The CDR3 coding sequence is TGTGCCTGGAGTGTACGTCCGGGAGGCGGAGAGACCCAGTACTTC. It is translated as CAWSVRPGGGETQYF. The chain carries TRBV30 and TRBJ2-5, with 7 bases aligning to TRBD2. CDR3 length: 15 amino acids. Germline V gene data show CDR1 as GTSNPN and CDR2 as SVGIG (reference sequence). With V trimmed by 0 bases and J by 4 bases, 8 bases remained unmatched.

This chain connects TRBV6-1 to TRBJ1-2; 9 bases are a match to TRBD1. V shed 6 bases, J shed 1 base, and the junction held 6 bases outside the gene matches. The CDR3 runs to 15 residues. The germline gives CDR1 MNHNS, CDR2 SASEGT. CDR3 nucleotides: TGTGCCAGCAGGGGGACAGGGAACAGTAACTATGGCTACACCTTC. Its protein is CASRGTGNSNYGYTF.

The chain recombines TRBV30 with TRBJ1-5; no definite D call. This CDR3 spans 16 amino acids. The V gene's germline CDR1 is GTSNPN and CDR2 SVGIG (reference sequence). Trimming cost V 1 base and J 0 bases, with 13 bases left between them. The CDR3 DNA follows: TGTGCCTGGAGTGATTCGGGGAGGCCTAGCAATCAGCCCCAGCATTTT. It encodes CAWSDSGRPSNQPQHF.

CDR3 DNA: TGTGCCAGCAGCTCCCAGCGGGTCCGTCAAGAGACCCAGTACTTC. Translated, it gives CASSSQRVRQETQYF. The V gene is TRBV7-8, the J gene TRBJ2-5, with a possible D match to TRBD2 (6 bases). The CDR3 length is 15 residues. V was clipped by 4 bases and J by 2 bases, with 14 bases between them. Germline V gene lookup returns CDR1 SGHVS and CDR2 FQNEAQ.

The V call is TRBV29-1, the J call TRBJ2-3; tentative D call: TRBD2 (6 bases). CDR3 length: 16 amino acids. The germline V gene encodes CDR1 SQVTM and CDR2 ANQGSEA. Trimming cost V 1 base and J 2 bases, with 16 bases left between them. CDR3 nucleotides: TGCAGCGTTGAAGGGGTACTAGCCACCGTCACAGATACGCAGTATTTT. This translates into CSVEGVLATVTDTQYF.

Comments on this clone: At one of its ends the junction is not consistent with the germline gene, which may arise from a read error. This chain links TRBV7-9 with TRBJ1-2, with D perhaps TRBD1 (6 bases). This CDR3 region has 12 residues. Germline V gives CDR1 SEHNR, CDR2 FQNEAQ (reference sequence). CDR3 residues: CSSSPRQVGYTF. The CDR3 nucleotides read TGTTCCAGCAGCCCACGACAGGTGGGCTACACCTTC.

V and J are TRBV7-9 and TRBJ2-3; the match to TRBD2 covers 8 bases. V lost 5 bases, J lost 3 bases, and 4 bases stayed unmatched. Germline V gives CDR1 SEHNR, CDR2 FQNEAQ (reference sequence). The CDR3 consists of 14 residues. CDR3 residues: CASSPSGGTDTQYF. DNA of the CDR3: TGTGCCAGCAGCCCATCGGGGGGGACAGATACGCAGTATTTT.

This clone was counted a single time. The rearrangement joins TRBV5-4 to TRBJ2-7; possible D gene TRBD2, 5 bases. The CDR3 totals 15 residues. Germline lookup yields CDR1 SGHNT and CDR2 YYREEE (reference sequence). Between the trimmed V and J ends, which lost 0 bases and 2 bases, there was a span of 12 bases. The DNA for the CDR3 is TGTGCCAGCAGCTTGGCCCGGGGTCTGACCTACGAGCAGTACTTC. This gives the protein CASSLARGLTYEQYF.

The chain employs TRBV25-1 and TRBJ2-2, with TRBD2 matching 13 bases. Losses at the gene ends were 2 bases for V and 7 bases for J; bases not matched to a gene: 7. The CDR3 has 17 residues. Germline V gives CDR1 MGHDK, CDR2 SYGVNS. The CDR3, as DNA: TGTGCCAGCAGTGAAACTAGCGGGAGGGCCGGAGACGGGGAGCTGTTTTTT. It yields the protein CASSETSGRAGDGELFF.

This chain links TRBV25-1 with TRBJ1-4, with 7 bases identical to TRBD1. CDR1 is MGHDK, CDR2 SYGVNS, per germline. The V gene end was trimmed by 6 bases and the J gene end by 3 bases; junction bases not matched to a gene: 7. The CDR3 runs to 15 residues. CDR3 amino acids: CASRAGTAPNEKLFF. Here the CDR3 DNA reads TGTGCCAGCAGAGCCGGGACAGCTCCTAATGAAAAACTGTTTTTT.

J is TRBJ2-7 and V is TRBV6-5; possible D gene TRBD1, 6 bases. In germline, CDR1 is MNHEY, CDR2 SVGAGI. V was shortened by 6 bases and J by 0 bases, with 15 bases between the two germline ends. This CDR3 comprises 15 residues. The CDR3 DNA sequence: TGTGCCAGCAGCCGGCAGGGGTGGACCTCCTACGAGCAGTACTTC. Translation: CASSRQGWTSYEQYF.